This TCR beta chain is from a study of radiation and T cells in renal cell carcinoma. V was cut by 0 bases and J by 2 bases, with 11 bases left in between. The CDR3 runs 15 residues. The germline V gene encodes CDR1 SGHTA and CDR2 FQGNSA. Time point of the sample: blood 4 weeks post-SBRT, at nephrectomy. Treatment in this sample: 15 Gy SBRT to primary tumor, nephrectomy 4 weeks later. The assay was immunoSEQ multiplex PCR, and TCRdb's table has in-frame clones only and misses some. This sample has 130,000 to 150,000 clones, with about 88% found just once. A remark on this clone: Its antigen remains unidentified.

General study findings and limits: Without pretreatment biopsies, baseline tumor clonotype presence was undetermined. From baseline, blood top tumor clonotypes peaked at 2 weeks post-radiation.

The chain couples TRBV7-2 to TRBJ2-7; D is ambiguous. The sequencing here drew on blood, taken from a patient whose treatment included radiotherapy and nephrectomy. This receptor was obtained from a woman aged 45-65 years with renal cell carcinoma. CDR3 region: CASSLASGGTYEQYF. The CDR3 region has the DNA TGTGCCAGCAGCTTAGCATCGGGCGGAACCTACGAGCAGTACTTC.